One and the same sample provided the 26 T cell receptor beta chains below, sequenced in a study of blood T cell repertoires in COVID-19. Clones were read by immunoSEQ multiplex PCR, and TCRdb kept only the in-frame ones, dropping some. Counted here are approximately 150,000 clones, around four fifths occurring once; the ten biggest clones make up less than 2.5%. What was sequenced was peripheral blood. These receptors originate from a man between 70 and 80 years old with acute or convalescent COVID-19.

This clone came up once. The V call is TRBV19, the J call TRBJ2-1; the match to TRBD2 covers 11 bases. V shed 3 bases, J shed 7 bases, and the junction held 5 bases outside the gene matches. Germline CDR1 and CDR2: LNHDA and SQIVND (reference sequence). The CDR3 is 15 residues long. The CDR3 sequence is CASSITSGSWNEQFF. In nucleotides, the CDR3 is TGTGCCAGTAGTATCACTAGCGGGAGTTGGAATGAGCAGTTCTTC.

As to this clone: Germline is not matched at one junction end, which may reflect a read error. V is TRBV27 and J is TRBJ1-4; weak D call: TRBD1 (5 bases). Germline CDR1 is MNHEY and CDR2 is SMNVEV (reference sequence). The CDR3 runs 13 residues. DNA of the CDR3: TGTGCCAGCAGTTGGGGGGGGAATGGAAAACTGTTTTTT. It translates to CASSWGGNGKLFF. The complete variable domain, with remaining parts taken from reference TRBV27 and TRBJ1-4, reads EAQVTQNPRYLITVTGKKLTVTCSQNMNHEYMSWYRQDPGLGLRQIYYSMNVEVTDKGDVPEGYKVSRKEKRNFPLILESPSPNQTSLYFCASSWGGNGKLFFGSGTQLSVL.

This chain links TRBV2 with TRBJ1-3; 7 bases fit TRBD1. This CDR3 spans 16 amino acids. Trimming at V came to 2 bases and at J to 0 bases, leaving 4 bases not matched to a gene. From germline, CDR1 is SNHLY and CDR2 FYNNEI. DNA for the CDR3: TGTGCCAGCAGTGAACTCAGGGGGGTCTCTGGAAACACCATATATTTT. It specifies CASSELRGVSGNTIYF.

This clone was recorded once. The genes are TRBV5-1 and TRBJ2-1, with 8 bases fitting TRBD2. The CDR3 loop spans 16 amino acids. Germline V gene sequence: CDR1 SGHRS, CDR2 YFSETQ. After removal of 4 bases from V and 12 bases from J, the junction contained 18 bases not matched to a gene. CDR3 loop: CASSPRGSGRGEGQFF. The DNA of the CDR3 is TGCGCCAGCAGCCCCCGCGGGAGCGGGAGAGGCGAAGGGCAGTTCTTC.

This chain connects TRBV19 to TRBJ1-5; D is undetermined. Trimming removed 5 bases at V and 4 bases at J, with 12 bases between. This CDR3 region has 14 residues. Germline CDR1 and CDR2: LNHDA and SQIVND (reference sequence). The CDR3: CASSAGWENQPQHF. CDR3 sequence (DNA): TGTGCCAGTAGTGCCGGTTGGGAGAATCAGCCCCAGCATTTT.

In its sample, this clone was seen a few times. The J gene is TRBJ2-7, the V gene TRBV9; 8 positions agree with TRBD2. Trimming removed 4 bases from V and 1 base from J; junction bases left unmatched: 7. This CDR3 contains 15 residues. Germline V gene sequence: CDR1 SGDLS, CDR2 YYNGEE. CDR3 sequence: CASSPNPGGSYEQYF. The CDR3 region has the DNA TGTGCCAGCAGCCCCAACCCGGGGGGGTCCTACGAGCAGTACTTC.

The V call is TRBV19, the J call TRBJ1-5, with unresolved D. Germline V gene sequence: CDR1 LNHDA, CDR2 SQIVND (reference sequence). The V gene lost 6 bases and the J gene lost 9 bases, with 21 bases spanning the gap. CDR3 size: 15 residues. CDR3 amino acids: CASRRSAAPMMPQHF. CDR3 DNA sequence: TGTGCCAGTAGACGGAGTGCAGCCCCAATGATGCCCCAGCATTTT.

The rearrangement joins TRBV11-2 to TRBJ2-1; 8 bases are shared with TRBD2. The CDR3 is made up of 15 amino acids. Per the germline V gene, CDR1 is SGHAT and CDR2 is FQNNGV. V was pared by 1 base and J by 8 bases, with 7 bases of the junction left unmatched. The CDR3 loop reads CASSLVPGGPHEQFF. Here the CDR3 DNA reads TGTGCCAGCAGCTTAGTCCCGGGAGGGCCTCATGAGCAGTTCTTC.

The chain uses TRBV27 and TRBJ1-1; D is unresolved. With 4 bases removed from V and 5 bases from J, the gap between germline ends came to 17 bases. The CDR3 length is 15 residues. Germline assignment: CDR1 MNHEY and CDR2 SMNVEV (reference sequence). CDR3 DNA sequence: TGTGCCAGCAGTTGGGCCGTGAATATGGGTACTGAAGCTTTCTTT. Amino acid sequence: CASSWAVNMGTEAFF.

The chain couples TRBV5-1 to TRBJ1-1, with 7 bases that match TRBD1. V lost 1 base and J lost 1; bases outside the gene matches: 4. From germline, CDR1 is SGHRS and CDR2 YFSETQ. CDR3 length: 15 amino acids. The CDR3 spells CASSLRTGSNTEAFF. Here the CDR3 DNA reads TGCGCCAGCAGCTTGCGGACAGGTTCGAACACTGAAGCTTTCTTT. The full variable domain, completed using reference TRBV5-1 and TRBJ1-1, is KAGVTQTPRYLIKTRGQQVTLSCSPISGHRSVSWYQQTPGQGLQFLFEYFSETQRNKGNFPGRFSGRQFSNSRSEMNVSTLELGDSALYLCASSLRTGSNTEAFFGQGTRLTVV.

The chain joins TRBV13 to TRBJ2-5, with 8 bases that match TRBD1. The ends lost 5 bases at V and 5 bases at J; junction bases unmatched: 13. The CDR3 runs 16 residues. Germline CDR1 is PRHDT and CDR2 is FYEKMQ (reference sequence). CDR3 protein: CASSIARDRLTETQYF. DNA for the CDR3: TGTGCCAGCAGCATAGCCCGGGACAGGTTAACGGAGACCCAGTACTTC. The full variable domain, rest sourced from reference TRBV13 and TRBJ2-5, is AAGVIQSPRHLIKEKRETATLKCYPIPRHDTVYWYQQGPGQDPQFLISFYEKMQSDKGSIPDRFSAQQFSDYHSELNMSSLELGDSALYFCASSIARDRLTETQYFGPGTRLLVL.

The chain is built from TRBV28 and TRBJ2-2; TRBD1 aligns across 11 bases. This CDR3 comprises 14 residues. The V gene end was trimmed by 7 bases and the J gene end by 6 bases; junction bases not matched to a gene: 4. CDR1 and CDR2 (germline): MDHEN, SYDVKM. CDR3 DNA: TGTGCCAGCACCAGGGACAGGGGGGCCGGGGAGCTGTTTTTT. Translation gives CASTRDRGAGELFF.

The chain joins TRBV28 to TRBJ2-7; TRBD2 is a possible D gene (5 bases). This CDR3 region has 14 residues. In germline, CDR1 is MDHEN, CDR2 SYDVKM. Trimming pared 3 bases from V and 5 bases from J, leaving 14 bases between. The DNA for the CDR3 is TGTGCCAGCAGTTTGAGAGGGCGGAGTGACGAGCAGTACTTC. This translates into CASSLRGRSDEQYF.

The rearrangement links TRBV11-2 to TRBJ1-6; 7 bases map to TRBD1. Germline V gene lookup returns CDR1 SGHAT and CDR2 FQNNGV. J was trimmed by 7 bases and V by 1 base; bases with no gene match: 7. CDR3 length: 16 amino acids. CDR3 coding DNA: TGTGCCAGCAGCTTAGTGGAGGGGGCCGGGAATTCACCCCTCCACTTT. It encodes CASSLVEGAGNSPLHF. Complete variable domain (other parts from reference TRBV11-2 and TRBJ1-6): EAGVAQSPRYKIIEKRQSVAFWCNPISGHATLYWYQQILGQGPKLLIQFQNNGVVDDSQLPKDRFSAERLKGVDSTLKIQPAKLEDSAVYLCASSLVEGAGNSPLHFGNGTRLTVT.

The gene calls are TRBV5-4 and TRBJ2-1; 11 bases are a match to TRBD2. From germline, CDR1 is SGHNT and CDR2 YYREEE (reference sequence). The CDR3 runs 16 residues. Trimming took 4 bases from V and 9 from J; bases not matched to a gene: 12. The CDR3 region is CASSPPIAGGHSEQFF. In DNA, the CDR3 is TGTGCCAGCAGCCCGCCAATAGCGGGAGGGCACAGTGAGCAGTTCTTC. The full variable domain, rest sourced from reference TRBV5-4 and TRBJ2-1, is ETGVTQSPTHLIKTRGQQVTLRCSSQSGHNTVSWYQQALGQGPQFIFQYYREEENGRGNFPPRFSGLQFPNYSSELNVNALELDDSALYLCASSPPIAGGHSEQFFGPGTRLTVL.

The V call is TRBV7-2, the J call TRBJ2-1, with D possibly matching TRBD2 (5 bases). Trimming shortened V by 2 bases and J by 7 bases, and 18 bases separated the two germline ends. Per the germline V gene, CDR1 is SGHTA and CDR2 is FQGNSA. CDR3 length: 16 amino acids. The CDR3 region is CASSLIPGTPGNEQFF. The CDR3 coding sequence is TGTGCCAGCAGCTTAATCCCGGGAACCCCGGGGAATGAGCAGTTCTTC.

The rearrangement joins TRBV12-5 to TRBJ1-1; D is unresolved. CDR1 and CDR2 from the germline V gene are LGHNT and FRNRAP. The CDR3 is 18 residues long. The ends were cut back, 6 bases at V and 2 bases at J, with 25 bases in the middle. CDR3 loop: CASGLRAAPWGANTEAFF. The CDR3 region has the DNA TGTGCTAGTGGACTGAGGGCTGCTCCTTGGGGAGCCAACACTGAAGCTTTCTTT. Using reference TRBV12-5 and TRBJ1-1 for the parts outside the CDR3, the full variable domain is DARVTQTPRHKVTEMGQEVTMRCQPILGHNTVFWYRQTMMQGLELLAYFRNRAPLDDSGMPKDRFSAEMPDATLATLKIQPSEPRDSAVYFCASGLRAAPWGANTEAFFGQGTRLTVV.

This rearrangement joins TRBV5-6 to TRBJ1-4; D remains ambiguous. This CDR3 has 15 amino acids. V lost 4 bases, J lost 3 bases, and 13 bases lay in between. Germline V gene sequence: CDR1 SGHDT, CDR2 YYEEEE. CDR3 in amino acids: CASSPRSGANEKLFF. DNA for the CDR3: TGTGCCAGCAGCCCTCGATCCGGGGCTAATGAAAAACTGTTTTTT.

V usage is TRBV10-2 and J usage is TRBJ2-3; 10 nucleotides line up with TRBD2. The CDR3 length is 15 residues. The trim removed 2 bases at V and 2 bases at J, leaving 1 base unmatched. Germline V gene sequence: CDR1 WSHSY, CDR2 SAAADI. The CDR3 spells CASSETSGNTDTQYF. In DNA form, the CDR3 reads TGCGCCAGCAGTGAGACTAGCGGGAACACAGATACGCAGTATTTT.

The genes are TRBV6-5 and TRBJ1-2, with TRBD1 identical over 9 bases. This CDR3 is 15 amino acids long. Germline V lookup: CDR1 MNHEY, CDR2 SVGAGI. V dropped 6 bases and J dropped 8; count of bases not matched to a gene: 13. The CDR3 DNA reads as TGTGCCAGCAGCCCCCGGGGGACAGGGCTCATGGGCTACACCTTC. It codes for CASSPRGTGLMGYTF.

The chain employs TRBV7-9 and TRBJ2-7, with a tentative D call TRBD2 (6 bases). CDR3 length: 14 amino acids. Germline CDR1 SEHNR, CDR2 FQNEAQ (reference sequence). V was trimmed by 3 bases and J by 5 bases, leaving 14 bases between them. The CDR3 nucleotides are TGTGCCAGCAGCTTGGGGGTTGGAGGGAACGAGCAGTACTTC. Amino acid sequence: CASSLGVGGNEQYF.

This rearrangement joins TRBV7-8 to TRBJ1-5; tentative D call: TRBD1 (6 bases). V was clipped by 5 bases and J by 3 bases, with 11 bases between them. The CDR3 is 14 residues long. The germline gives CDR1 SGHVS, CDR2 FQNEAQ. CDR3 in amino acids: CASSQGGFNQPQHF. In DNA form, the CDR3 reads TGTGCCAGCAGCCAAGGGGGTTTCAATCAGCCCCAGCATTTT.

This clone has just one count. CDR3 nucleotides: TGTGCCAGCTCACCACGAACCGGGACAGGTGCAACTAATGAAAAACTGTTTTTT. As protein: CASSPRTGTGATNEKLFF. This chain links TRBV18 with TRBJ1-4; 8 bases map to TRBD1. Germline-derived CDR1 and CDR2 are KGHSH and LQKENI. The CDR3 sequence is 18 residues long. V lost 1 base to trimming and J lost 0 bases; unmatched junction nucleotides: 7.

This clone was seen a single time. The J gene is TRBJ1-3, the V gene TRBV13; TRBD1 matches 8 bases. The CDR3 extends over 16 amino acids. Germline CDR1 PRHDT, CDR2 FYEKMQ (reference sequence). V lost 5 bases, J lost 0 bases, and 6 bases stayed unmatched. Written as DNA, the CDR3 is TGTGCCAGCAGCCCAGGACAGGGCCTCTCTGGAAACACCATATATTTT. Protein sequence: CASSPGQGLSGNTIYF.

This chain connects TRBV6-5 to TRBJ1-1; D ambiguous. This CDR3 is built from 16 residues. V was trimmed by 2 bases and J by 4 bases, leaving 17 bases between them. Germline V gives CDR1 MNHEY, CDR2 SVGAGI. The CDR3: CASSYERNLKSTEAFF. In nucleotides, the CDR3 is TGTGCCAGCAGTTACGAGCGAAACCTGAAGAGCACTGAAGCTTTCTTT.

The chain has TRBV5-1 and TRBJ1-5; the D gene is possibly TRBD1 (6 bases). V was clipped by 0 bases and J by 5 bases, with 9 bases between them. The V gene's germline CDR1 is SGHRS and CDR2 YFSETQ. This CDR3 contains 14 residues. CDR3 sequence (DNA): TGCGCCAGCAGCTTGGAGGCAGGGGATCAGCCCCAGCATTTT. Translation: CASSLEAGDQPQHF.